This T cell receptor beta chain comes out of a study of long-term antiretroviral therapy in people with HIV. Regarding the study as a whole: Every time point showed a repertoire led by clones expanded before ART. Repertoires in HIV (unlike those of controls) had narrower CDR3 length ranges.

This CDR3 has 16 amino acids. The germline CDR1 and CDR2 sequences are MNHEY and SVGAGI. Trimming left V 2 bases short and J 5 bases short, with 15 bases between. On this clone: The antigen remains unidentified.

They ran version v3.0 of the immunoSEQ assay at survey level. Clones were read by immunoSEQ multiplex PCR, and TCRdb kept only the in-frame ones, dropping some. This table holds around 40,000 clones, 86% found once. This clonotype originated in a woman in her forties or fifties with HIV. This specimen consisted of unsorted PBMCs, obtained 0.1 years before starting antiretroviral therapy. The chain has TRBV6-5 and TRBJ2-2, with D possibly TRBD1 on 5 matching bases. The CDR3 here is CASSYGYSYRTGELFF. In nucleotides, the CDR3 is TGTGCCAGCAGTTACGGCTATTCCTACAGGACCGGGGAGCTGTTTTTT.